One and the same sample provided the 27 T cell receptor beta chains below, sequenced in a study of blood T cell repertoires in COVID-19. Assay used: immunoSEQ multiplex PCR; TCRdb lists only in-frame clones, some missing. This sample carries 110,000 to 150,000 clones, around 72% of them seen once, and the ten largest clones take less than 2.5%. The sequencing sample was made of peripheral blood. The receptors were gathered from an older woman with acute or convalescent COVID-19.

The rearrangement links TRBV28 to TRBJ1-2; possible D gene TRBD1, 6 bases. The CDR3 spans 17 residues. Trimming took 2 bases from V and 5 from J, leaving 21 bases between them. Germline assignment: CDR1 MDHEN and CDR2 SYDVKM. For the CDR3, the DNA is TGTGCCAGCAGTTTAACAGGTCGGGGGGGGCGCATTTATGGCTACACCTTC. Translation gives CASSLTGRGGRIYGYTF.

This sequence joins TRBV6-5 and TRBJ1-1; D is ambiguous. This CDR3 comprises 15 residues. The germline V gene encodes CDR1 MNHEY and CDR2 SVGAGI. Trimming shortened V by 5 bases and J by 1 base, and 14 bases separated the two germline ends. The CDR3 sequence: CASSNPAGKNTEAFF. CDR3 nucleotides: TGTGCCAGCAGTAACCCGGCCGGGAAGAACACTGAAGCTTTCTTT.

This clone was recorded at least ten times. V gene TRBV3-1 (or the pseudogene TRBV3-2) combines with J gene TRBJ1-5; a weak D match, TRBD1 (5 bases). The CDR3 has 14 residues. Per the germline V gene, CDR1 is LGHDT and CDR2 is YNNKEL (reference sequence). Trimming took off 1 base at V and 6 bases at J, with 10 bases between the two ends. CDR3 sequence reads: CASSQVAGGQPQHF. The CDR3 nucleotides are TGTGCCAGCAGCCAAGTCGCGGGGGGTCAGCCCCAGCATTTT.

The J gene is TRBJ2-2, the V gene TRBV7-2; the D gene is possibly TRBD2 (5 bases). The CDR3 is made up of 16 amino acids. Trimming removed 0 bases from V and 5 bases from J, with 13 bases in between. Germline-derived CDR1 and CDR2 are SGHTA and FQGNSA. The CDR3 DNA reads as TGTGCCAGCAGCTTAGCGAGGGCCTCAACAACCGGGGAGCTGTTTTTT. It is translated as CASSLARASTTGELFF.

Written as DNA, the CDR3 is TGTGCCAGCAGCTCAGGGGGCTCCTACGAGCAGTACTTC. It is translated as CASSSGGSYEQYF. The chain has TRBV7-9 and TRBJ2-7, with 7 nucleotides matching TRBD1. The CDR3 has 13 amino acids. With 4 bases clipped from V and 0 bases from J, the junction kept 0 bases outside the gene matches. Per the germline V gene, CDR1 is SEHNR and CDR2 is FQNEAQ (reference sequence).

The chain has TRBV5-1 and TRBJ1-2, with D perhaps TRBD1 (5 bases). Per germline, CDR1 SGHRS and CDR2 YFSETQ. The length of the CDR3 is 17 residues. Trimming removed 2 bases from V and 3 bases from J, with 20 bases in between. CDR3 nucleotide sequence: TGCGCCAGCAGCTTAGCGCCCGGGTCAGGGTCTCACTATGGCTACACCTTC. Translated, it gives CASSLAPGSGSHYGYTF.

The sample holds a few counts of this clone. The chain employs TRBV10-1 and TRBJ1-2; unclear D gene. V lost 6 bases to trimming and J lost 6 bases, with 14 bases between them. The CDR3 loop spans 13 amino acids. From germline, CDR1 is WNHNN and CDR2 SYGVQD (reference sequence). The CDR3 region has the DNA TGCGCCAGCAGCGGAGCCCCCCAGAATGGCTACACCTTC. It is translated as CASSGAPQNGYTF.

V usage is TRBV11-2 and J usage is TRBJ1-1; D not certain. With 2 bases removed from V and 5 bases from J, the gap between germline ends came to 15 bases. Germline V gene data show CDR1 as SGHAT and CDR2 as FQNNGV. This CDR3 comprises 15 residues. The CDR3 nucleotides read TGTGCCAGCAGCTTAAACCGGGCGGGAGGGACTGAAGCTTTCTTT. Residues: CASSLNRAGGTEAFF.

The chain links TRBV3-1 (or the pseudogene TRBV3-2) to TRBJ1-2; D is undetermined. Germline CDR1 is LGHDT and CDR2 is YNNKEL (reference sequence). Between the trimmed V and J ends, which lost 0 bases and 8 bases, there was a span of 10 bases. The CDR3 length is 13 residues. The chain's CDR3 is CASSQDRGYGYTF. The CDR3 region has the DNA TGTGCCAGCAGCCAAGATCGGGGTTACGGCTACACCTTC.

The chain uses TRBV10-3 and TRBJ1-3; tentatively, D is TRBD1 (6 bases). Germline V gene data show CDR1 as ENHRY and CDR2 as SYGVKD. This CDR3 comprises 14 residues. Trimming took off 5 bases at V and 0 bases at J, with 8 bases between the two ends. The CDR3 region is CAISKQGSGNTIYF. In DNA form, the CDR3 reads TGTGCCATCAGTAAACAGGGCTCTGGAAACACCATATATTTT.

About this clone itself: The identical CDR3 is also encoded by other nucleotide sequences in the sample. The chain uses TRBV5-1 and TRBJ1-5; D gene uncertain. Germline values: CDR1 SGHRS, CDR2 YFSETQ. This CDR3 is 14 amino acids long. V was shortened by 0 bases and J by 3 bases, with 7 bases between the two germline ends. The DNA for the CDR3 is TGCGCCAGCAGCTTGGCGGGGATCAATCAGCCCCAGCATTTT. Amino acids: CASSLAGINQPQHF. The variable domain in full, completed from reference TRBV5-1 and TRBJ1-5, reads KAGVTQTPRYLIKTRGQQVTLSCSPISGHRSVSWYQQTPGQGLQFLFEYFSETQRNKGNFPGRFSGRQFSNSRSEMNVSTLELGDSALYLCASSLAGINQPQHFGDGTRLSIL.

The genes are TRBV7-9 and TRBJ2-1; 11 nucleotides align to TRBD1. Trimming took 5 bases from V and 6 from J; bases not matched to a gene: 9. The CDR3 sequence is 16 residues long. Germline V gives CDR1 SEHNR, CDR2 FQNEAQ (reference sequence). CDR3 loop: CASSQMDRGPSNEQFF. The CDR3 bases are TGTGCCAGCAGCCAGATGGACAGGGGGCCTTCCAATGAGCAGTTCTTC.

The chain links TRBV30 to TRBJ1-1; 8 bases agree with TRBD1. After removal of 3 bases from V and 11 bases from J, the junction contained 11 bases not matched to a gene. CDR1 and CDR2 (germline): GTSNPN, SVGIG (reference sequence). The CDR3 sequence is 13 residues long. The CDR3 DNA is TGTGCCTGGAGGGAAATCGGCAGGGGGCTGGCTTTCTTT. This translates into CAWREIGRGLAFF. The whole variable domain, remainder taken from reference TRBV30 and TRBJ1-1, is SQTIHQWPATLVQPVGSPLSLECTVEGTSNPNLYWYRQAAGRGLQLLFYSVGIGQISSEVPQNLSASRPQDRQFILSSKKLLLSDSGFYLCAWREIGRGLAFFGQGTRLTVV.

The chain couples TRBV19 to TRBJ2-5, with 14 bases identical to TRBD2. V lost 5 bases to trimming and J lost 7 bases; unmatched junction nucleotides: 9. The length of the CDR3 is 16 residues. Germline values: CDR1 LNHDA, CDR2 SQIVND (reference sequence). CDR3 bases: TGTGCCAGTAGTCCCCCGACTAGCGGGAGGGCAGGGACCCAGTACTTC. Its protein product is CASSPPTSGRAGTQYF.

The CDR3, as DNA: TGTGCCAGCAGCGGGCGGGGCCCAGATACGCAGTATTTT. It yields the protein CASSGRGPDTQYF. This rearrangement joins TRBV7-9 to TRBJ2-3; a possible D gene is TRBD2 (6 bases). The germline V and J ends were trimmed by 5 bases and 4 bases, with 10 bases remaining between them. The CDR3 runs 13 residues. Germline V gene sequence: CDR1 SEHNR, CDR2 FQNEAQ (reference sequence).

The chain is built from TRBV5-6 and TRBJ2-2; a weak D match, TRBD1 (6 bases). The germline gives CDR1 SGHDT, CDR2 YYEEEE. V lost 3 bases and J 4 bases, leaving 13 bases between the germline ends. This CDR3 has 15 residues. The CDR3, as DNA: TGTGCCAGCAGCTCGAGAGACAGGATCACCGGGGAGCTGTTTTTT. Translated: CASSSRDRITGELFF.

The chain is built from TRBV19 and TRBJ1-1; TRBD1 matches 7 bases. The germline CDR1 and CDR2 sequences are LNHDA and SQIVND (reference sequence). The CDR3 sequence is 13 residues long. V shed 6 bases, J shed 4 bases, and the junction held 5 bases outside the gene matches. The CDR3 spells CASSFNRGTEAFF. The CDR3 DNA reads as TGTGCCAGTAGCTTTAACAGGGGCACTGAAGCTTTCTTT.

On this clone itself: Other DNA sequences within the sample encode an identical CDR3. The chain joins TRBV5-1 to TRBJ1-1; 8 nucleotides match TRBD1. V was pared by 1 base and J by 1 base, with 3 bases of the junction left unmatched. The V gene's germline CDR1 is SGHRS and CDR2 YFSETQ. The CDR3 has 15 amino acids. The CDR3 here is CASSLTGTGNTEAFF. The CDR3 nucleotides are TGCGCCAGCAGCTTGACCGGGACAGGGAACACTGAAGCTTTCTTT.

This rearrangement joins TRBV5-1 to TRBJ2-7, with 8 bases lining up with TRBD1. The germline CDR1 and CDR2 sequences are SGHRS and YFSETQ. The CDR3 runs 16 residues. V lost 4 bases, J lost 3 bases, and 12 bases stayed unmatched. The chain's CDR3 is CASSPNPLGQGYEQYF. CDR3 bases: TGCGCCAGCAGCCCGAACCCTCTAGGACAGGGCTACGAGCAGTACTTC.

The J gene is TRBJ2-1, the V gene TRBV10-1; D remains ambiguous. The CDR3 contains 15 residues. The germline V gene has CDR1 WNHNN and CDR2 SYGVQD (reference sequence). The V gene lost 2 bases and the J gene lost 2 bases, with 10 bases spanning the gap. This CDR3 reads CASSEDASPYNEQFF. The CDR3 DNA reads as TGCGCCAGCAGTGAGGACGCTAGTCCCTACAATGAGCAGTTCTTC.

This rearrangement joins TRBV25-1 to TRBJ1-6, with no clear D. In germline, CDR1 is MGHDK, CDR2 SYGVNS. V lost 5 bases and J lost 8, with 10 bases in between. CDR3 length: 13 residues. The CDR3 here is CASSRGFDSPLHF. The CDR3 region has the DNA TGTGCCAGCAGTCGGGGTTTTGATTCACCCCTCCACTTT.

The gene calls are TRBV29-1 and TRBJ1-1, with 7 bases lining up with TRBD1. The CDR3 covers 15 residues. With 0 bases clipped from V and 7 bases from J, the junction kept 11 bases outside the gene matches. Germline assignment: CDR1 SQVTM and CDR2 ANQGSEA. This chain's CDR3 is CSVEDPTGVVIEAFF. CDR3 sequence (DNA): TGCAGCGTTGAAGATCCCACAGGGGTAGTGATTGAAGCTTTCTTT.

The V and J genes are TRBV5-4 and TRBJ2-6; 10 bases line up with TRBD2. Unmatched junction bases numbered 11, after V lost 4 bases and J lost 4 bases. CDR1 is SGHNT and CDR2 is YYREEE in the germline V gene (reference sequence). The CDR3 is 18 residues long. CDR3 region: CASSPPSGRTGGANVLTF. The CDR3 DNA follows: TGTGCCAGCAGCCCCCCTAGCGGGAGAACCGGGGGGGCCAACGTCCTGACTTTC.

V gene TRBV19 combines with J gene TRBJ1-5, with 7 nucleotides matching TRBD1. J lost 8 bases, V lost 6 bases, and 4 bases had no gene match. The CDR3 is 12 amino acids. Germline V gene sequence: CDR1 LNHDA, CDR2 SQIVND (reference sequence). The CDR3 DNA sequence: TGTGCCAGTAGCAAGACAGGGAAGCCCCAGCATTTT. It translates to CASSKTGKPQHF.

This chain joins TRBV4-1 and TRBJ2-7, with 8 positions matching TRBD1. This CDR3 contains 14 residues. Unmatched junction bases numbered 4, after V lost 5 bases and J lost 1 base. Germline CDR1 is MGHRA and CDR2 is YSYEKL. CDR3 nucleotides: TGCGCCAGCAGCGTTTGGACAGGGTCCTACGAGCAGTACTTC. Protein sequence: CASSVWTGSYEQYF.

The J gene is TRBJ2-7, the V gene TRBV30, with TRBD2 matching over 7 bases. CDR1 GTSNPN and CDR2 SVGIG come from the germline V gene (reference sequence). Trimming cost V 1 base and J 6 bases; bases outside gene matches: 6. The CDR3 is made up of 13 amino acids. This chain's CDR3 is CAWSEGGPGEQYF. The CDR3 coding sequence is TGTGCCTGGAGTGAGGGAGGGCCGGGCGAGCAGTACTTC.

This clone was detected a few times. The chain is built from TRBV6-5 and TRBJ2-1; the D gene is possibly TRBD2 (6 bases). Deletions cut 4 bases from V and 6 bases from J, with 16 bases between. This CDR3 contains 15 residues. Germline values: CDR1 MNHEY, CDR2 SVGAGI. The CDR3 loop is CASSSLAGLGNEQFF. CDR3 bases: TGTGCCAGCAGTTCACTAGCAGGGTTGGGCAATGAGCAGTTCTTC.